The 22 T cell receptor beta chains given below trace back to one sample, sequenced in a study of regulatory T cells in long-lasting Graves disease. Arm-PCR with iRepertoire HTBI primers amplified the CDR3 regions for these TCR beta libraries. One entry per CDR3 protein, called by TCRdb with MiXCR from the multiplex PCR reads. Of some 420,000 distinct CDR3 sequences listed, about 20% were seen once; the top ten hold about an eighth. Sample time point: persistent/refractory GD, antithyroid drugs over 5 years with positive TRAb. The TCR library was prepared using RNA isolated from PBMCs. The starting material was peripheral blood mononuclear cells (PBMCs), obtained when the disease was refractory, from a patient treated with antithyroid drugs. These receptors were obtained from a female donor with Graves disease.

V is TRBV10-3 and J is TRBJ1-4; no firm D call. CDR3 size: 15 residues. V gave up 3 bases and J gave up 4 bases, with 12 bases separating them. The germline V gene encodes CDR1 ENHRY and CDR2 SYGVKD. CDR3 sequence reads: CAISDVNQLNEKLFF. DNA of the CDR3: TGTGCCATCAGTGACGTTAATCAGCTTAATGAAAAACTGTTTTTT.

This clonotype appeared a few times. The chain recombines TRBV29-1 with TRBJ2-2; the D is unclear. This CDR3 comprises 12 residues. Trimming removed 2 bases at V and 5 bases at J, with 6 bases between. Germline loops: CDR1 SQVTM, CDR2 ANQGSEA. CDR3 nucleotides: TGCAGCGTTGAAAGGCAGACCGGGGAGCTGTTTTTT. It is translated as CSVERQTGELFF.

This clonotype has only a few counts. A read error may be the cause here, since a much bigger clone is one base away. V usage is TRBV28 and J usage is TRBJ2-4; D remains unclear. The J call may be incorrect, as the DNA end agrees better with TRBJ1-2. This CDR3 spans 14 amino acids. Germline V lookup: CDR1 MDHEN, CDR2 SYDVKM. The CDR3 sequence: CASSLSEVTRSYTF. The CDR3 DNA reads TGTGCCAGCAGTTTGTCCGAAGTTACTCGTAGCTACACCTTC.

This clonotype was seen just once. The rearrangement links TRBV7-9 to TRBJ1-5; TRBD1 aligns across 9 bases. V dropped 7 bases and J dropped 5; count of bases not matched to a gene: 3. The CDR3 covers 13 residues. Germline CDR1 reads SEHNR; CDR2 reads FQNEAQ (reference sequence). The CDR3 spells CASTTGGHQPQHF. The CDR3 bases are TGTGCCAGCACCACAGGGGGCCATCAGCCCCAGCATTTT.

Ten or more counts support this clonotype. The chain is built from TRBV29-1 and TRBJ1-2, with a possible D match to TRBD1 (5 bases). Germline V gene data show CDR1 as SQVTM and CDR2 as ANQGSEA. V was shortened by 2 bases and J by 2 bases, with 9 bases between the two germline ends. The CDR3 has 13 residues. Here the CDR3 DNA reads TGCAGCGTTGAACCGGGACGGAACTATGGCTACACCTTC. Amino acid sequence: CSVEPGRNYGYTF.

This clonotype was seen at least ten times. This sequence joins TRBV29-1 and TRBJ1-4, with D maybe TRBD1 (6 bases). Germline CDR1 and CDR2: SQVTM and ANQGSEA. V was pared by 4 bases and J by 8 bases, with 8 bases between. The CDR3 has 11 amino acids. The CDR3 protein is CSVGTEEKLFF. The CDR3 bases are TGCAGCGTTGGGACAGAAGAAAAACTGTTTTTT.

This clonotype appeared a few times. This chain connects TRBV19 to TRBJ2-2, with TRBD1 identical over 9 bases. This CDR3 is 15 amino acids long. Germline V gene lookup returns CDR1 LNHDA and CDR2 SQIVND (reference sequence). J gave up 1 base and V 6 bases, and 3 bases lay outside the gene matches. The CDR3 region has the DNA TGTGCCAGTAGATGGACAGGGGTGAACACCGGGGAGCTGTTTTTT. Its translation: CASRWTGVNTGELFF.

In its sample, this clonotype was seen a few times. The rearrangement joins TRBV25-1 to TRBJ2-6, with D perhaps being TRBD1 or TRBD2 (5 bases each). V gave up 4 bases and J gave up 0 bases, with 13 bases separating them. This CDR3 region has 17 residues. From germline, CDR1 is MGHDK and CDR2 SYGVNS. The CDR3 spells CASSGGRAASGANVLTF. CDR3 sequence (DNA): TGTGCCAGCAGTGGGGGGAGAGCCGCCTCTGGGGCCAACGTCCTGACTTTC.

In this sample, this clonotype turned up a few times. The V gene is TRBV19, the J gene TRBJ2-5; D is perhaps TRBD1 (6 bases). Trimming cost V 11 bases and J 3 bases, with 25 bases left between them. CDR3 length equals 16 residues. Germline V gives CDR1 LNHDA, CDR2 SQIVND (reference sequence). The DNA for the CDR3 is TGTGCCGCCAGTGATGTCAGGGGTGAGGGGAAAGAGACCCAGTACTTC. This sequence encodes CAASDVRGEGKETQYF.

At least ten counts were recorded for this clonotype. V usage is TRBV6-5 and J usage is TRBJ1-5; D unclear. This CDR3 is built from 17 residues. The V end lost 4 bases, the J end lost 1 base, and 17 bases lay between the germline ends. Germline V lookup: CDR1 MNHEY, CDR2 SVGAGI. Here the CDR3 reads CASSWGIRSGSNQPQHF. The CDR3 DNA sequence: TGTGCCAGCAGTTGGGGAATACGGTCGGGGAGCAATCAGCCCCAGCATTTT.

This clonotype came up a few times. The V call is TRBV12-3 or TRBV12-4, the J call TRBJ1-1; possible D gene TRBD1, 6 bases. V was pared by 7 bases and J by 9 bases, with 15 bases between. The length of the CDR3 is 12 residues. The CDR3 sequence: CASIRHGTKAFF. CDR3 nucleotide sequence: TGTGCCAGCATTAGACACGGGACAAAAGCTTTCTTT.

This clonotype was counted ten times or more. Since a much larger clone is just one base distant, this may be a read error. The rearrangement links TRBV28 to TRBJ1-6; D uncertain. This CDR3 has 14 amino acids. V was trimmed by 7 bases and J by 6 bases, leaving 13 bases between them. The germline V gene has CDR1 MDHEN and CDR2 SYDVKM. CDR3 nucleotides: TGTGCCAGCACCATCACAGAGCCTAATTCACCCCTCCACTTT. It is translated as CASTITEPNSPLHF.

The sample holds a few counts of this clonotype. CDR3 in DNA: TGTGCCAGCAGCTTTTCCGGACAGCCGGATAATTCACCCCTCCACTTT. Its protein product is CASSFSGQPDNSPLHF. The rearrangement links TRBV7-2 to TRBJ1-6; D is perhaps TRBD1 (6 bases). From germline, CDR1 is SGHTA and CDR2 FQGNSA. This CDR3 has 16 residues. The germline V and J ends were trimmed by 3 bases and 5 bases, with 14 bases remaining between them.

This clonotype was detected a few times. The chain couples TRBV12-3 or TRBV12-4 to TRBJ1-3, with TRBD1 as a possible D gene (5 bases). Trimming shortened V by 5 bases and J by 0 bases, and 17 bases separated the two germline ends. CDR3 length: 17 residues. The CDR3: CASSLILRVPSGNTIYF. In DNA, the CDR3 is TGTGCCAGCAGTCTGATTCTCAGGGTTCCCTCTGGAAACACCATATATTTT.

This clonotype was recorded many times. This chain connects TRBV28 to TRBJ1-5; D is ambiguous. Germline lookup yields CDR1 MDHEN and CDR2 SYDVKM. V dropped 1 base and J dropped 7 bases, with 14 bases sitting between them. This CDR3 has 15 amino acids. The CDR3 spells CASSLYYGSLQPQHF. The CDR3 DNA follows: TGTGCCAGCAGTTTATACTACGGGAGTCTGCAGCCCCAGCATTTT.

V gene TRBV7-3 combines with J gene TRBJ2-7, with D tentatively TRBD1 or TRBD2 (5 bases each). In germline, CDR1 is SGHTA, CDR2 FQGTGA. Trimming took off 4 bases at V and 2 bases at J, with 15 bases between the two ends. This CDR3 region has 15 residues. CDR3 in amino acids: CASSSAGTAPYEQYF. The DNA of the CDR3 is TGTGCCAGCAGCTCCGCCGGGACCGCCCCCTACGAGCAGTACTTC.

The J gene is TRBJ1-6, the V gene TRBV30, with no clear D. Between the trimmed V and J ends, which lost 1 base and 13 bases, there was a span of 14 bases. The germline CDR1 and CDR2 sequences are GTSNPN and SVGIG (reference sequence). This CDR3 spans 13 amino acids. CDR3 region: CAWSGWQEKPLHF. In DNA, the CDR3 is TGTGCCTGGAGTGGATGGCAGGAGAAGCCCCTCCACTTT.

The rearrangement uses TRBV28 and TRBJ2-6; a possible D gene is TRBD2 (5 bases). The CDR3 consists of 18 residues. Trimming took 5 bases from V and 0 from J, leaving 17 bases between them. Per germline, CDR1 MDHEN and CDR2 SYDVKM. CDR3 in DNA: TGTGCCAGCAGTCCTCCCCCAGAGGGCCTCTCTGGGGCCAACGTCCTGACTTTC. Its protein is CASSPPPEGLSGANVLTF.

The J gene is TRBJ1-5, the V gene TRBV5-5, with D possibly matching TRBD1 (6 bases). The length of the CDR3 is 15 residues. V was shortened by 5 bases and J by 0 bases, with 12 bases between the two germline ends. Looked up from germline, CDR1 is SGHKS and CDR2 is YYEKEE (reference sequence). CDR3: CASRPQGDSNQPQHF. DNA of the CDR3: TGTGCCAGCAGACCACAGGGAGATAGCAATCAGCCCCAGCATTTT.

This clonotype appeared once. J is TRBJ2-5 and V is TRBV20-1; 9 bases fit TRBD1. The CDR3 length is 14 residues. CDR1 is DFQATT, CDR2 SNEGSKA, per germline (reference sequence). J gave up 1 base and V 6 bases, and 6 bases lay outside the gene matches. The CDR3, as DNA: TGCAGTGCGCCGGACAGGGGAAGCCAAGAGACCCAGTACTTC. It specifies CSAPDRGSQETQYF.

In regard to this clonotype: Being one base from a much bigger clone, this may be a read error. The V gene is TRBV14, the J gene TRBJ2-2; a weak D match, TRBD2 (5 bases). Germline V gene lookup returns CDR1 SGHDN and CDR2 FVKESK. The CDR3 runs to 16 residues. The CDR3 sequence is CASSQESLQLTGELLF. For the CDR3, the DNA is TGTGCCAGCAGCCAAGAATCCCTACAACTCACCGGGGAGCTGCTTTTT.

This clonotype appeared a few times. This may be a read error, as it is one base from a much larger clone. The gene calls are TRBV11-2 and TRBJ2-5; a possible D gene is TRBD1 (6 bases). In germline, CDR1 is SGHAT, CDR2 FQNNGV. The CDR3 is 13 residues long. The CDR3 reads CTSSSDRRETQYF. CDR3 sequence (DNA): TGTACCAGCAGCTCTGACAGGAGAGAGACCCAGTACTTC.